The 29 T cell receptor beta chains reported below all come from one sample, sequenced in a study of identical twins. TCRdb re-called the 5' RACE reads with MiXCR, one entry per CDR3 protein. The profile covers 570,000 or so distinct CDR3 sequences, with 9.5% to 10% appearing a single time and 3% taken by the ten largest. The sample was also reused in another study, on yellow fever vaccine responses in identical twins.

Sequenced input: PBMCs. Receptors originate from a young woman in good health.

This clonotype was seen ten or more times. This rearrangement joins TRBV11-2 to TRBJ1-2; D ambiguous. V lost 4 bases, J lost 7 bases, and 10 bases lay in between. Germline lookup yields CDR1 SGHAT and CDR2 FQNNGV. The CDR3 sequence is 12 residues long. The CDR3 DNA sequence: TGTGCCAGCAGCTCGATGAATCGTGGCTACACCTTC. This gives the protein CASSSMNRGYTF.

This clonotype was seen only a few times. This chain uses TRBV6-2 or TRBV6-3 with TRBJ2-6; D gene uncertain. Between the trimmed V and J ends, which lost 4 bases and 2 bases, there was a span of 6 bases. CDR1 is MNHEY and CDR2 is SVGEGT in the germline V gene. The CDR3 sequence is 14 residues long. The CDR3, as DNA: TGTGCCAGCAGTTGGGGAACTGGGGCCAACGTCCTGACTTTC. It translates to CASSWGTGANVLTF.

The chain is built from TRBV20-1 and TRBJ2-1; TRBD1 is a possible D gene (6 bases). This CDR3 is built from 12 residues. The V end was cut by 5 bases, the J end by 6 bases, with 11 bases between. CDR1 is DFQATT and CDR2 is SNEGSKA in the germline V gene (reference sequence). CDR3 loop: CSASQGINEQFF. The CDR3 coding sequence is TGCAGTGCTTCCCAGGGGATCAATGAGCAGTTCTTC.

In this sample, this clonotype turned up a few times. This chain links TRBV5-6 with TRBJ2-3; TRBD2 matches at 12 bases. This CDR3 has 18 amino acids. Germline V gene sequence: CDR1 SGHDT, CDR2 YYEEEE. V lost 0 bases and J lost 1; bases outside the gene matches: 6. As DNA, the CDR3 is TGTGCCAGCAGCTTGGTGCCTAGCGGGGGGGCGCGCACAGATACGCAGTATTTT. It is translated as CASSLVPSGGARTDTQYF.

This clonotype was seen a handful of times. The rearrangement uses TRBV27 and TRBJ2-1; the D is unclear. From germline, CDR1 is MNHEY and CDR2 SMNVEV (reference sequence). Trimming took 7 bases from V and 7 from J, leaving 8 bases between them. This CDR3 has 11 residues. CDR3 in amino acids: CASTHKNEQFF. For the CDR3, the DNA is TGTGCCAGCACCCATAAAAATGAGCAGTTCTTC.

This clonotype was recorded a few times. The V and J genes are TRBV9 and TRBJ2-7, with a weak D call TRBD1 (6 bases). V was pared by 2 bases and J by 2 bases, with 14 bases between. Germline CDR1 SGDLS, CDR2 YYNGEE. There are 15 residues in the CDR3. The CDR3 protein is CASSVEQGSTYEQYF. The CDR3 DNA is TGTGCCAGCAGCGTTGAGCAGGGGTCTACCTACGAGCAGTACTTC. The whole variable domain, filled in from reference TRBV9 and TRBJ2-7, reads DSGVTQTPKHLITATGQRVTLRCSPRSGDLSVYWYQQSLDQGLQFLIQYYNGEERAKGNILERFSAQQFPDLHSELNLSSLELGDSALYFCASSVEQGSTYEQYFGPGTRLTVT.

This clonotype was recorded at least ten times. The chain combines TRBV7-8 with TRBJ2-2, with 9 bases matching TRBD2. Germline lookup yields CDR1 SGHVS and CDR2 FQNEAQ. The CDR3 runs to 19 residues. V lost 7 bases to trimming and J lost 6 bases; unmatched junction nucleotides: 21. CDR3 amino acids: CASTTLLREGHVKAGELFF. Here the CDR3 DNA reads TGTGCCAGCACCACTCTCTTGCGGGAGGGCCATGTAAAAGCCGGGGAGCTGTTTTTT.

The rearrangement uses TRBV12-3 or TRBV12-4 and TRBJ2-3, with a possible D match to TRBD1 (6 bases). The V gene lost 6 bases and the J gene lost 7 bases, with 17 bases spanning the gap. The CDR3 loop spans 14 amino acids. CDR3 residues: CASRGHIPSYTQYF. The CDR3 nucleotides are TGTGCCAGCAGGGGACACATTCCATCGTATACGCAGTATTTT.

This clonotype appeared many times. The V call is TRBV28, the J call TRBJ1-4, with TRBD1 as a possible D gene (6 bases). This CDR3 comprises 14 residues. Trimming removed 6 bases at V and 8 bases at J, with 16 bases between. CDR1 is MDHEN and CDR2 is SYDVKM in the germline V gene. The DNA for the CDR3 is TGTGCCAGCAGCCAAGGGGGTACAGAGGAAAAACTGTTTTTT. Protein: CASSQGGTEEKLFF.

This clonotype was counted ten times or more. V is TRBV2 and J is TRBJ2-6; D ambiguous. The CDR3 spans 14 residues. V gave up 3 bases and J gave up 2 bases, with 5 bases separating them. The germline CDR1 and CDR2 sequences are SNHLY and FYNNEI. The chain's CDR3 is CASSDITGANVLTF. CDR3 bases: TGTGCCAGCAGTGACATCACTGGGGCCAACGTCCTGACTTTC.

CDR3: CSVPTGGDEQFF. DNA for the CDR3: TGCAGTGTTCCGACAGGGGGCGATGAGCAGTTCTTC. The rearrangement links TRBV20-1 to TRBJ2-1; 10 nucleotides line up with TRBD1. Germline loops: CDR1 DFQATT, CDR2 SNEGSKA (reference sequence). This CDR3 is built from 12 residues. With V trimmed by 7 bases and J by 8 bases, 5 bases remained unmatched.

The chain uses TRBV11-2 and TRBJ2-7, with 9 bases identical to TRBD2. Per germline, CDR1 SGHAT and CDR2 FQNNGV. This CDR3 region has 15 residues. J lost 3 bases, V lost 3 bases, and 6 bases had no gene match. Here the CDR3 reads CASSFRLAVVYEQYF. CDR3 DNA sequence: TGTGCCAGCAGCTTCAGACTAGCGGTGGTCTACGAGCAGTACTTC.

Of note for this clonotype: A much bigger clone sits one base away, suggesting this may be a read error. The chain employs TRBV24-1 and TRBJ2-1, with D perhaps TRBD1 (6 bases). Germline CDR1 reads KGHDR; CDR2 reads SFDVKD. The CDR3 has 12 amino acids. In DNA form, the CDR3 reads TGTGTCACCAGTGACCAGGGGAATGAGCAGTTCTTC. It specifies CVTSDQGNEQFF.

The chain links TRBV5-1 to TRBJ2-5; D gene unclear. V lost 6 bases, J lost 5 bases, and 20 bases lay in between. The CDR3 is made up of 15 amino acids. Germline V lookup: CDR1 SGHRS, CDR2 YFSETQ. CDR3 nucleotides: TGCGCCAGCAACGCTAACACACAACCGCTGGAGACCCAGTACTTC. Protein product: CASNANTQPLETQYF.

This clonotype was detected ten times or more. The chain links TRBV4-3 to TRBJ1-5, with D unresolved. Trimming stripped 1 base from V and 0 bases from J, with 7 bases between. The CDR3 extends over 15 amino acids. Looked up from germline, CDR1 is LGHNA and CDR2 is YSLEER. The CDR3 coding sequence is TGCGCCAGCAGCCAAGGGGTTTATAGCAATCAGCCCCAGCATTTT. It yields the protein CASSQGVYSNQPQHF.

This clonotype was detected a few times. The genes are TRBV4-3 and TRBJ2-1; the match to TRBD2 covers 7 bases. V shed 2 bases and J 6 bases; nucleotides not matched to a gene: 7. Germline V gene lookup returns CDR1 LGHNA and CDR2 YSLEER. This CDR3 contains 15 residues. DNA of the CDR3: TGCGCCAGCAGCCAACGTTGGGAGGGCCTCAATGAGCAGTTCTTC. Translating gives CASSQRWEGLNEQFF.

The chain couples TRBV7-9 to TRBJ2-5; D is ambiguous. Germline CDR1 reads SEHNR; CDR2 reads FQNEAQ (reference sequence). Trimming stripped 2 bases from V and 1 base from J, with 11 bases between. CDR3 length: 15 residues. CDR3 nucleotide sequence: TGTGCCAGCAGCTTATCGGGCAGGTTCCAAGAGACCCAGTACTTC. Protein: CASSLSGRFQETQYF.

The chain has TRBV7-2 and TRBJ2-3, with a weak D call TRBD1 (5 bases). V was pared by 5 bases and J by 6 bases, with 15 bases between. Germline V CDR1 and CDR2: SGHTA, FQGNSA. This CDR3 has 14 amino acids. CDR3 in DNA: TGTGCCAGCAGCCCCTACCTAGGGGTCGATACGCAGTATTTT. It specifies CASSPYLGVDTQYF.

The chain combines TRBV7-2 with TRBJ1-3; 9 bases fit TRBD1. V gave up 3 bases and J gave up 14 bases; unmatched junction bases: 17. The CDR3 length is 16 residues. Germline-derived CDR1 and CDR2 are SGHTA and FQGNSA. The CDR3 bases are TGTGCCAGCAGCTTGGACCCCGATTGGACAGGGGCCTCCCTATATTTT. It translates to CASSLDPDWTGASLYF.

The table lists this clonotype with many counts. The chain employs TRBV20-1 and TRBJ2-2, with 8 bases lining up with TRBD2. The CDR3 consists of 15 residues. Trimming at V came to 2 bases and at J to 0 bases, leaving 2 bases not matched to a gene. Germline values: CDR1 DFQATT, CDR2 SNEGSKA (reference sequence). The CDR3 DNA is TGCAGTGCTAGAAGTAGCGGGACGAACACCGGGGAGCTGTTTTTT. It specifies CSARSSGTNTGELFF.

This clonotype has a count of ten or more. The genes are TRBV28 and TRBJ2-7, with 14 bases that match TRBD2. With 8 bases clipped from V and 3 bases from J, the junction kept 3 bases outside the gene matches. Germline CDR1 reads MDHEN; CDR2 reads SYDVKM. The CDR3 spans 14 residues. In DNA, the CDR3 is TGTGCCAGCGGGACTAGCGGGGGCATCTACGAGCAGTACTTC. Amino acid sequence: CASGTSGGIYEQYF.

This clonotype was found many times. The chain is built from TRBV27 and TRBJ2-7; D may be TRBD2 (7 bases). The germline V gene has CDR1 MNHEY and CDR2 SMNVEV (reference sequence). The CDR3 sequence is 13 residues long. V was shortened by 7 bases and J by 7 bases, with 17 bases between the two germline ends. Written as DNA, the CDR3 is TGTGCCAGCATGCCGGGGGGCGCCGGAGAGCAGTACTTC. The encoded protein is CASMPGGAGEQYF.

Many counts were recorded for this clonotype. The DNA for the CDR3 is TGCAGTGCTGCCCCCGGGACAGGGGATAGGGAGACCCAGTACTTC. Protein product: CSAAPGTGDRETQYF. V usage is TRBV20-1 and J usage is TRBJ2-5; 10 positions match TRBD1. Germline CDR1 reads DFQATT; CDR2 reads SNEGSKA (reference sequence). The trim removed 5 bases at V and 5 bases at J, leaving 11 bases unmatched. The CDR3 has 15 amino acids.

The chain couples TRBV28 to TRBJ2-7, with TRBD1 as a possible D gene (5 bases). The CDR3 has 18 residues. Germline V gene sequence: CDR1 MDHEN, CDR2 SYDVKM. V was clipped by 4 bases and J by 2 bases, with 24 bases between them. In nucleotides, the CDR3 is TGTGCCAGCAGTTCAGCAGGGTGGGGCTCCTTCCCTACCTACGAGCAGTACTTC. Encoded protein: CASSSAGWGSFPTYEQYF.

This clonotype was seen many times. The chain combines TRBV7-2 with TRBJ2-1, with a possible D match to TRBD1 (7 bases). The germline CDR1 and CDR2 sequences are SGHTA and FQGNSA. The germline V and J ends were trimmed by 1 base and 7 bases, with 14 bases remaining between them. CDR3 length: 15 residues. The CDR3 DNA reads TGTGCCAGCAGCTTAGACTCCTCAGGGGGGAATGAGCAGTTCTTC. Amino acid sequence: CASSLDSSGGNEQFF.

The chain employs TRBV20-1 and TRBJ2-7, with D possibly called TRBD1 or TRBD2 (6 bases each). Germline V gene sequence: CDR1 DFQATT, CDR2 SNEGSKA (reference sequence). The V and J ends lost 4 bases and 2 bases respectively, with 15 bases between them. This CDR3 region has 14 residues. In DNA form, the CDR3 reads TGCAGTGCTAATCACAGGGAGGTAACCTACGAGCAGTACTTC. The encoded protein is CSANHREVTYEQYF.

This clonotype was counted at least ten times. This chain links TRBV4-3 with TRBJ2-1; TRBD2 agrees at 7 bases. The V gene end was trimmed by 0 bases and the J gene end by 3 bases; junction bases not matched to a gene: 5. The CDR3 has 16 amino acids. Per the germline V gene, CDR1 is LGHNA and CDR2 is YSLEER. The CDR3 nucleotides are TGCGCCAGCAGCCAAGAGGCGGGAGAGGTCTACAATGAGCAGTTCTTC. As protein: CASSQEAGEVYNEQFF.

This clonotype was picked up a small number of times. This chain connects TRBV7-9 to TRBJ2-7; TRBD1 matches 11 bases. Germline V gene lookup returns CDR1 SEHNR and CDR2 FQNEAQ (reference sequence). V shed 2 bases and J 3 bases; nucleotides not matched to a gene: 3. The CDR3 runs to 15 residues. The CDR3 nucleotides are TGTGCCAGCAGCTTATGGGGGACAGGGGGCTACGAGCAGTACTTC. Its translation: CASSLWGTGGYEQYF.

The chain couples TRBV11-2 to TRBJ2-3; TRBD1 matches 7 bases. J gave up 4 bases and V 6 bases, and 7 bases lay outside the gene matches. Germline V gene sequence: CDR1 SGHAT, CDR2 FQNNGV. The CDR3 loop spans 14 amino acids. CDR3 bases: TGTGCCAGCAGGCCGACAGGGCGCCCAGATACGCAGTATTTT. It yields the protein CASRPTGRPDTQYF. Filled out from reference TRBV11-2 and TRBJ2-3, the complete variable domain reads EAGVAQSPRYKIIEKRQSVAFWCNPISGHATLYWYQQILGQGPKLLIQFQNNGVVDDSQLPKDRFSAERLKGVDSTLKIQPAKLEDSAVYLCASRPTGRPDTQYFGPGTRLTVL.